A single sample gave rise to the 20 T cell receptor beta chains below, sequenced in a study of OX40 agonist ivuxolimab in advanced cancers. Clones were sequenced by immunoSEQ multiplex PCR, and TCRdb holds only the in-frame ones, with some missing. The sample includes 65,000 to 95,000 clones, approximately 89% of them seen just once. Material: CD4+ or CD8+ T cells sorted from blood, obtained in a trial of the OX40 agonist ivuxolimab. These receptors all stem from an adult with an advanced solid tumor such as melanoma, head and neck, liver or kidney cancer.

The V gene is TRBV5-1, the J gene TRBJ1-4; D gene ambiguous. Germline assignment: CDR1 SGHRS and CDR2 YFSETQ. Trimming took 0 bases from V and 5 from J, leaving 11 bases between them. The CDR3 extends over 15 amino acids. CDR3 in DNA: TGCGCCAGCAGCTTGGCCGCTCAAAAAAATGAAAAACTGTTTTTT. Protein product: CASSLAAQKNEKLFF.

The chain carries TRBV19 and TRBJ2-5; TRBD2 agrees at 7 bases. This CDR3 region has 12 residues. V lost 5 bases to trimming and J lost 4 bases; unmatched junction nucleotides: 1. Germline V gives CDR1 LNHDA, CDR2 SQIVND (reference sequence). The CDR3 sequence: CASSPSGETQYF. CDR3 bases: TGTGCCAGTAGTCCTAGCGGAGAGACCCAGTACTTC. The full variable domain, its missing parts supplied by reference TRBV19 and TRBJ2-5, is DGGITQSPKYLFRKEGQNVTLSCEQNLNHDAMYWYRQDPGQGLRLIYYSQIVNDFQKGDIAEGYSVSREKKESFPLTVTSAQKNPTAFYLCASSPSGETQYFGPGTRLLVL.

V gene TRBV2 combines with J gene TRBJ1-6, with TRBD1 as a possible D gene (6 bases). CDR3 length equals 13 residues. Germline CDR1 is SNHLY and CDR2 is FYNNEI. V was clipped by 9 bases and J by 8 bases, with 14 bases between them. Here the CDR3 DNA reads TGTGCCAGGACCGCGGACAGAGATTCACCCCTCCACTTT. The encoded protein is CARTADRDSPLHF.

The J gene is TRBJ2-7, the V gene TRBV6-1, with TRBD1 matching 7 bases. Germline CDR1 reads MNHNS; CDR2 reads SASEGT. The CDR3 is made up of 15 amino acids. V lost 3 bases to trimming and J lost 4 bases; unmatched junction nucleotides: 9. The CDR3 loop is CASSEHDRVVYEQYF. CDR3 DNA: TGTGCCAGCAGTGAGCACGACAGGGTAGTTTACGAGCAGTACTTC.

This clone turned up a few times. Other DNA sequences in this specimen translate into the identical CDR3. V and J are TRBV30 and TRBJ1-1; possibly TRBD1 for D (6 bases). V shed 3 bases and J shed 5 bases, with 7 bases lying between them. Germline V gives CDR1 GTSNPN, CDR2 SVGIG (reference sequence). This CDR3 contains 11 residues. The CDR3 loop reads CAWSTGTEAFF. The CDR3 nucleotides are TGTGCCTGGAGCACAGGGACTGAAGCTTTCTTT.

The V call is TRBV28, the J call TRBJ2-7; D is possibly TRBD1 (5 bases). Trimming cost V 9 bases and J 6 bases, with 12 bases left between them. CDR1 and CDR2 from the germline V gene are MDHEN and SYDVKM. The CDR3 consists of 11 residues. The DNA for the CDR3 is TGTGCCAGTTGGGGCCCCGCCGAGCAGTACTTC. Translating it yields CASWGPAEQYF.

The chain carries TRBV28 and TRBJ2-2; 7 bases are a match to TRBD1. The V and J ends lost 5 bases and 4 bases, in that order; junction bases with no gene match: 10. There are 16 residues in the CDR3. From germline, CDR1 is MDHEN and CDR2 SYDVKM. The DNA for the CDR3 is TGTGCCAGCAGTCCCGACAGGGCCAGGAGCACCGGGGAGCTGTTTTTT. It yields the protein CASSPDRARSTGELFF. Full variable domain (outside the CDR3, taken from reference TRBV28 and TRBJ2-2): DVKVTQSSRYLVKRTGEKVFLECVQDMDHENMFWYRQDPGLGLRLIYFSYDVKMKEKGDIPEGYSVSREKKERFSLILESASTNQTSMYLCASSPDRARSTGELFFGEGSRLTVL.

The chain has TRBV6-6 and TRBJ2-7; D uncertain. Germline CDR1 MNHNY, CDR2 SVGAGI (reference sequence). V gave up 6 bases and J gave up 9 bases, with 18 bases separating them. CDR3 length: 13 residues. The CDR3 DNA sequence: TGTGCCAGCAGGAACACAGCAGTTCCTGGGCAGTACTTC. Amino acids: CASRNTAVPGQYF.

The chain joins TRBV2 to TRBJ1-5; D is uncertain. The CDR3 spans 15 residues. Germline V gene sequence: CDR1 SNHLY, CDR2 FYNNEI. Trimming cost V 2 bases and J 0 bases, with 8 bases left between them. This chain's CDR3 is CASSESRNSNQPQHF. For the CDR3, the DNA is TGTGCCAGCAGTGAATCCAGGAATAGCAATCAGCCCCAGCATTTT. The complete variable domain, with remaining parts taken from reference TRBV2 and TRBJ1-5, reads EPEVTQTPSHQVTQMGQEVILRCVPISNHLYFYWYRQILGQKVEFLVSFYNNEISEKSEIFDDQFSVERPDGSNFTLKIRSTKLEDSAMYFCASSESRNSNQPQHFGDGTRLSIL.

The rearrangement joins TRBV28 to TRBJ1-2; D remains unclear. The ends were cut back, 5 bases at V and 9 bases at J, with 13 bases in the middle. Germline loops: CDR1 MDHEN, CDR2 SYDVKM. The CDR3 sequence is 12 residues long. The CDR3 protein is CASSPRIPRYTF. CDR3 coding DNA: TGTGCCAGCAGTCCCCGGATACCACGCTACACCTTC.

The chain has TRBV28 and TRBJ2-1; 11 bases agree with TRBD2. CDR1 is MDHEN, CDR2 SYDVKM, per germline. CDR3 length: 15 residues. V gave up 5 bases and J gave up 8 bases; unmatched junction bases: 8. The chain's CDR3 is CASSTRTSGWDEQFF. The CDR3 nucleotides are TGTGCCAGCAGTACCCGGACTAGCGGGTGGGATGAGCAGTTCTTC.

The chain has TRBV6-6 and TRBJ2-5; D is unclear. Germline CDR1 reads MNHNY; CDR2 reads SVGAGI (reference sequence). The CDR3 has 11 residues. The V end lost 8 bases, the J end lost 4 bases, and 8 bases lay between the germline ends. The CDR3 nucleotides are TGTGCCAGCTTTGGTAGAGAGACCCAGTACTTC. This sequence encodes CASFGRETQYF.

This clone was observed a single time. The chain carries TRBV6-1 and TRBJ2-7; perhaps D is TRBD1 or TRBD2 (6 bases each). The CDR3 covers 14 residues. V was pared by 0 bases and J by 7 bases, with 13 bases between. CDR1 MNHNS and CDR2 SASEGT come from the germline V gene. CDR3 bases: TGTGCCAGCAGTGAAGCAAGGGGGGTCGGGGAGCAGTACTTC. Its translation: CASSEARGVGEQYF.

In its sample, this clone was seen once. V gene TRBV9 combines with J gene TRBJ2-1; TRBD2 matches at 9 bases. The CDR3 runs to 19 residues. V shed 0 bases, J shed 0 bases, and the junction held 10 bases outside the gene matches. Germline CDR1 is SGDLS and CDR2 is YYNGEE. The CDR3 nucleotides are TGTGCCAGCAGCGTAGGAGGGGGAGGTAGCGGGAGCTCCTACAATGAGCAGTTCTTC. It yields the protein CASSVGGGGSGSSYNEQFF.

Only one count was recorded for this clone. This sequence joins TRBV25-1 and TRBJ1-5; TRBD1 matches 9 bases. V shed 6 bases and J 4 bases; nucleotides not matched to a gene: 1. The CDR3 is 13 residues long. Germline CDR1 is MGHDK and CDR2 is SYGVNS. The CDR3 reads CASRGQGNQPQHF. As DNA, the CDR3 is TGTGCCAGCAGAGGACAGGGGAATCAGCCCCAGCATTTT.

This chain connects TRBV15 to TRBJ1-5, with no clear D. Germline V gene sequence: CDR1 LNHNV, CDR2 YYDKDF (reference sequence). The CDR3 contains 15 residues. Trimming cost V 1 base and J 3 bases, with 10 bases left between them. The CDR3 reads CATSRVERNNQPQHF. The CDR3 coding sequence is TGTGCCACCAGCAGAGTGGAACGGAACAATCAGCCCCAGCATTTT. Using reference TRBV15 and TRBJ1-5 for the parts outside the CDR3, the full variable domain is DAMVIQNPRYQVTQFGKPVTLSCSQTLNHNVMYWYQQKSSQAPKLLFHYYDKDFNNEADTPDNFQSRRPNTSFCFLDIRSPGLGDTAMYLCATSRVERNNQPQHFGDGTRLSIL.

The CDR3 protein is CASSGLAGIYNEQFF. The CDR3 DNA sequence: TGTGCCAGCAGTGGACTAGCGGGGATATACAATGAGCAGTTCTTC. The gene calls are TRBV11-2 and TRBJ2-1; 12 nucleotides agree with TRBD2. Germline V gene lookup returns CDR1 SGHAT and CDR2 FQNNGV. With V trimmed by 6 bases and J by 4 bases, 4 bases remained unmatched. The CDR3 loop spans 15 amino acids.

The DNA for the CDR3 is TGTGCCAGCAGCGAGGCGGGGTTCTCCGAGCAGTACTTC. This codes for CASSEAGFSEQYF. V and J are TRBV5-5 and TRBJ2-7; a possible D gene is TRBD2 (6 bases). The CDR3 consists of 13 residues. With 4 bases removed from V and 6 bases from J, the gap between germline ends came to 14 bases. CDR1 is SGHKS, CDR2 YYEKEE, per germline (reference sequence). Based on the CDR3 plus reference TRBV5-5 and TRBJ2-7, the full variable domain is DAGVTQSPTHLIKTRGQQVTLRCSPISGHKSVSWYQQVLGQGPQFIFQYYEKEERGRGNFPDRFSARQFPNYSSELNVNALLLGDSALYLCASSEAGFSEQYFGPGTRLTVT.

The chain combines TRBV10-3 with TRBJ2-7; D gene unclear. Per the germline V gene, CDR1 is ENHRY and CDR2 is SYGVKD. The CDR3 contains 11 residues. V was trimmed by 8 bases and J by 3 bases, leaving 8 bases between them. CDR3 residues: CAIGNYYEQYF. The CDR3 DNA sequence: TGTGCCATCGGGAACTACTACGAGCAGTACTTC.

The chain couples TRBV6-1 to TRBJ1-2; 10 nucleotides align to TRBD1. CDR1 and CDR2 from the germline V gene are MNHNS and SASEGT. Germline trimming cut 7 bases from V and 8 bases from J; bases unmatched to any gene: 10. The CDR3 extends over 14 amino acids. This CDR3 reads CASIRGTGAYGYTF. In DNA, the CDR3 is TGTGCCAGCATTAGAGGGACAGGGGCCTACGGCTACACCTTC.